Following are 21 T cell receptor beta chains from one sample sequenced in a study of vaccination effects on CD4 cells after COVID-19. Antigens for these TCRs are unknown. Generated by immunoSEQ multiplex PCR, the TCRdb table keeps only in-frame clones and is missing some. In the table there are 25,000 to 30,000 clones, around four fifths of which are singletons. With the ViraFEST assay, the study expanded antigen-specific CD4+ T cells using viral peptide pools, then sequenced them. Subsequent to a culture period of nine to ten days, CD4+ T cells were isolated. The cohort was immunized with two doses of either the BNT162b2 or mRNA-1273 vaccine. The sequencing used CD4+ T cells from PBMCs cultured with HCoV-NL63 spike peptides, collected after COVID-19 vaccination. Receptors were obtained from a human donor who received a COVID-19 vaccine.

This clone was observed a few times. The chain carries TRBV2 and TRBJ1-3, with 7 bases lining up with TRBD1. Germline V gene lookup returns CDR1 SNHLY and CDR2 FYNNEI. The CDR3 is 16 amino acids. J was trimmed by 3 bases and V by 7 bases; bases with no gene match: 12. The CDR3 spells CASTPMTGTFGNTIYF. The CDR3 DNA is TGTGCCAGCACTCCGATGACAGGGACTTTTGGAAACACCATATATTTT.

This chain joins TRBV5-4 and TRBJ2-5; D unresolved. The ends were cut back, 0 bases at V and 2 bases at J, with 11 bases in the middle. CDR3 length: 15 amino acids. Germline CDR1 reads SGHNT; CDR2 reads YYREEE (reference sequence). CDR3 sequence: CASSLDPVYQETQYF. CDR3 coding DNA: TGTGCCAGCAGCTTGGACCCGGTGTATCAAGAGACCCAGTACTTC.

V and J are TRBV7-6 and TRBJ2-3, with D possibly being TRBD1 (6 bases). The V end lost 6 bases, the J end lost 2 bases, and 24 bases lay between the germline ends. Germline lookup yields CDR1 SGHVS and CDR2 FNYEAQ. The CDR3 contains 18 residues. CDR3 coding DNA: TGTGCCAGCAGGCGGCAAATCGGACAGAGCACTGTCACAGATACGCAGTATTTT. It codes for CASRRQIGQSTVTDTQYF.

This chain links TRBV3-1 (or the pseudogene TRBV3-2) with TRBJ2-2; possible D gene TRBD2, 6 bases. Germline V CDR1 and CDR2: LGHDT, YNNKEL (reference sequence). The CDR3 loop spans 13 amino acids. V shed 7 bases and J shed 7 bases, with 13 bases lying between them. The CDR3 loop reads CASNRGLVGELFF. The CDR3 bases are TGTGCCAGCAACCGGGGGTTGGTCGGGGAGCTGTTTTTT.

A few counts support this clone. The rearrangement uses TRBV9 and TRBJ2-3; 7 nucleotides agree with TRBD1. Germline V gives CDR1 SGDLS, CDR2 YYNGEE. This CDR3 has 15 amino acids. Unmatched junction bases numbered 4, after V lost 3 bases and J lost 0 bases. The CDR3 DNA is TGTGCCAGCAGCGAGGGGACAGTTAGCACAGATACGCAGTATTTT. This translates into CASSEGTVSTDTQYF.

The chain combines TRBV4-1 with TRBJ2-5; TRBD2 matches at 11 bases. Germline CDR1 MGHRA, CDR2 YSYEKL. V gave up 4 bases and J gave up 2 bases; unmatched junction bases: 12. CDR3 length equals 18 residues. CDR3 residues: CASSPRKEGTSGQETQYF. DNA of the CDR3: TGCGCCAGCAGCCCACGTAAAGAGGGGACTAGCGGACAAGAGACCCAGTACTTC.

The J gene is TRBJ2-6, the V gene TRBV6-5; D is undetermined. Trimming took off 8 bases at V and 4 bases at J, with 12 bases between the two ends. The CDR3 covers 14 residues. Looked up from germline, CDR1 is MNHEY and CDR2 is SVGAGI. CDR3 amino acids: CASSARTGANVLTF. The CDR3 nucleotides read TGTGCCAGCTCGGCCCGCACCGGGGCCAACGTCCTGACTTTC.

The V and J genes are TRBV5-4 and TRBJ2-3, with unresolved D. V was clipped by 0 bases and J by 4 bases, with 3 bases between them. From germline, CDR1 is SGHNT and CDR2 YYREEE (reference sequence). The CDR3 contains 12 residues. The CDR3 nucleotides are TGTGCCAGCAGCTTGGTTGCAGATACGCAGTATTTT. Encoded protein: CASSLVADTQYF.

This sequence joins TRBV6-2 or TRBV6-3 and TRBJ1-1; D is perhaps TRBD1 (6 bases). CDR3 size: 13 residues. CDR1 and CDR2 (germline): MNHEY, SVGEGT. With 4 bases removed from V and 5 bases from J, the gap between germline ends came to 11 bases. CDR3: CASSFPDRTEAFF. The CDR3 coding sequence is TGTGCCAGCAGTTTTCCAGACAGGACTGAAGCTTTCTTT.

This clone was detected once. The chain recombines TRBV5-1 with TRBJ2-3; 8 bases align to TRBD2. Germline lookup yields CDR1 SGHRS and CDR2 YFSETQ. V lost 0 bases and J lost 13; bases outside the gene matches: 10. CDR3 length: 14 residues. CDR3 in DNA: TGCGCCAGCAGCTTGGGGCAGCGGGGGCCCTTTGAGTATTTT. Encoded protein: CASSLGQRGPFEYF.

A few counts support this clone. J is TRBJ1-3 and V is TRBV28; D is unclear. This CDR3 spans 16 amino acids. The V end lost 0 bases, the J end lost 2 bases, and 11 bases lay between the germline ends. Germline loops: CDR1 MDHEN, CDR2 SYDVKM. The CDR3 region has the DNA TGTGCCAGCAGTTTATGGGCAGTTAGGCCTGGAAACACCATATATTTT. Residues: CASSLWAVRPGNTIYF. Combining the CDR3 with reference TRBV28 and TRBJ1-3 gives the whole variable domain DVKVTQSSRYLVKRTGEKVFLECVQDMDHENMFWYRQDPGLGLRLIYFSYDVKMKEKGDIPEGYSVSREKKERFSLILESASTNQTSMYLCASSLWAVRPGNTIYFGEGSWLTVV.

V usage is TRBV14 and J usage is TRBJ2-5; no clear D. The CDR3 loop spans 15 amino acids. Trimming shortened V by 1 base and J by 6 bases, and 15 bases separated the two germline ends. The V gene's germline CDR1 is SGHDN and CDR2 FVKESK. The CDR3 coding sequence is TGTGCCAGCAGCCAAGGGTTCTTTCCGATAAAGACCCAGTACTTC. This sequence encodes CASSQGFFPIKTQYF.

The chain has TRBV28 and TRBJ1-2; TRBD1 aligns across 12 bases. The CDR3 is 19 amino acids. Trimming cost V 5 bases and J 4 bases; bases outside gene matches: 17. Germline lookup yields CDR1 MDHEN and CDR2 SYDVKM. The CDR3 reads CASSPIVLRDRGQSYGYTF. DNA for the CDR3: TGTGCCAGCAGTCCAATCGTCCTCAGGGACAGGGGGCAAAGCTATGGCTACACCTTC.

This sequence joins TRBV5-1 and TRBJ2-3; D is uncertain. V lost 0 bases to trimming and J lost 1 base, with 12 bases between them. Per the germline V gene, CDR1 is SGHRS and CDR2 is YFSETQ. The length of the CDR3 is 16 residues. CDR3 in amino acids: CASSLGSKGGTDTQYF. The CDR3 DNA follows: TGCGCCAGCAGCTTGGGTTCGAAAGGCGGCACAGATACGCAGTATTTT. The entire variable domain, with the rest obtained from reference TRBV5-1 and TRBJ2-3, is as follows: KAGVTQTPRYLIKTRGQQVTLSCSPISGHRSVSWYQQTPGQGLQFLFEYFSETQRNKGNFPGRFSGRQFSNSRSEMNVSTLELGDSALYLCASSLGSKGGTDTQYFGPGTRLTVL.

The chain recombines TRBV6-4 with TRBJ1-2; D might be TRBD1 (5 bases). Trimming left V 8 bases short and J 4 bases short, with 14 bases between. Germline-derived CDR1 and CDR2 are MRHNA and SNTAGT. The CDR3 runs to 13 residues. The CDR3 DNA is TGTGCCAGCCGGGGCGCGGGGGGCTATGGCTACACCTTC. As protein: CASRGAGGYGYTF.

The V call is TRBV6-5, the J call TRBJ1-2; maybe TRBD1 (5 bases). V shed 6 bases and J shed 1 base, with 15 bases lying between them. The germline V gene encodes CDR1 MNHEY and CDR2 SVGAGI. The CDR3 has 15 amino acids. This CDR3 reads CASRRQPRDNYGYTF. As DNA, the CDR3 is TGTGCCAGCAGACGCCAACCCAGGGATAACTATGGCTACACCTTC.

The chain employs TRBV6-2 or TRBV6-3 and TRBJ2-7; 7 nucleotides agree with TRBD1. The V and J ends lost 0 bases and 7 bases, in that order; junction bases with no gene match: 6. The germline gives CDR1 MNHEY, CDR2 SVGEGT. This CDR3 contains 14 residues. The CDR3 is CASSYSKGAGEQYF. In nucleotides, the CDR3 is TGTGCCAGCAGTTACTCGAAGGGGGCAGGGGAGCAGTACTTC.

The V gene is TRBV6-5, the J gene TRBJ2-2; the D is unclear. The CDR3 extends over 14 amino acids. The germline V gene encodes CDR1 MNHEY and CDR2 SVGAGI. The V end was cut by 10 bases, the J end by 0 bases, with 12 bases between. CDR3 amino acids: CAILRAANTGELFF. In DNA, the CDR3 is TGTGCCATCCTTAGGGCGGCGAACACCGGGGAGCTGTTTTTT.

The chain employs TRBV5-1 and TRBJ1-2, with a tentative D call TRBD1 (6 bases). Germline assignment: CDR1 SGHRS and CDR2 YFSETQ. V was pared by 7 bases and J by 8 bases, with 21 bases between. The CDR3 runs 14 residues. As DNA, the CDR3 is TGCGCCAGCCGATATACAGGGAAGGCTTTAGGCTACACCTTC. The encoded protein is CASRYTGKALGYTF.

The V gene is TRBV5-1, the J gene TRBJ1-6; D remains unclear. Germline V gene data show CDR1 as SGHRS and CDR2 as YFSETQ. With 4 bases removed from V and 0 bases from J, the gap between germline ends came to 11 bases. The CDR3 is 16 amino acids. The CDR3 bases are TGCGCCAGCAGCGGTGGCGGGAGCTCCTATAATTCACCCCTCCACTTT. Amino acids: CASSGGGSSYNSPLHF.

This sequence joins TRBV24-1 and TRBJ2-3; D not certain. Germline CDR1 KGHDR, CDR2 SFDVKD. The CDR3 is 18 amino acids. V was pared by 2 bases and J by 1 base, with 18 bases between. The CDR3 sequence is CATSDSTNWAERTDTQYF. Written as DNA, the CDR3 is TGTGCCACCAGTGATTCGACGAATTGGGCGGAGCGCACAGATACGCAGTATTTT.